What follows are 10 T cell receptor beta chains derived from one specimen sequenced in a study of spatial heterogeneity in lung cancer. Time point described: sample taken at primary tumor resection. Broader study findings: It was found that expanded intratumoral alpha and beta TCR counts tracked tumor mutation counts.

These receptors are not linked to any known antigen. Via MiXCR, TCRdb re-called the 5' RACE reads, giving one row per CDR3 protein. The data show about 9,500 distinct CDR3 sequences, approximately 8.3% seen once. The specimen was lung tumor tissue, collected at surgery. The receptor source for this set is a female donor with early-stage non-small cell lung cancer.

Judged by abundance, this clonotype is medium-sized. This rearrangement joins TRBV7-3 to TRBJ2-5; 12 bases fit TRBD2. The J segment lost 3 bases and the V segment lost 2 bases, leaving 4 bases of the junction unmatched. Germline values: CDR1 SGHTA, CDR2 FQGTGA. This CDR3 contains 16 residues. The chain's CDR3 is CASSLLAGGPEETQYF. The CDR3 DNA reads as TGTGCCAGCAGCTTACTAGCGGGGGGGCCGGAAGAGACCCAGTACTTC. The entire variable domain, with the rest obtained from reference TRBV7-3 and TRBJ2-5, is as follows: GAGVSQTPSNKVTEKGKYVELRCDPISGHTALYWYRQSLGQGPEFLIYFQGTGAADDSGLPNDRFFAVRPEGSVSTLKIQRTERGDSAVYLCASSLLAGGPEETQYFGPGTRLLVL.

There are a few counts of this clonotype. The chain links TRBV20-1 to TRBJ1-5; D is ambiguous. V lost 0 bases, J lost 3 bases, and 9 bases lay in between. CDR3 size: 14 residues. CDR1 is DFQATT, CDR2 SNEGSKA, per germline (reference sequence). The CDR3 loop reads CSAREGWVNQPQHF. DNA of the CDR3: TGCAGTGCTAGAGAGGGTTGGGTCAATCAGCCCCAGCATTTT.

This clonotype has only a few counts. Here the CDR3 DNA reads TGTGCCAGCAGCTTAGGGCAGGGAATGACTGAAGCTTTCTTT. Protein product: CASSLGQGMTEAFF. The V and J genes are TRBV7-3 and TRBJ1-1, with D perhaps TRBD1 (5 bases). Germline CDR1 reads SGHTA; CDR2 reads FQGTGA. Trimming removed 2 bases at V and 5 bases at J, with 12 bases between. The length of the CDR3 is 14 residues.

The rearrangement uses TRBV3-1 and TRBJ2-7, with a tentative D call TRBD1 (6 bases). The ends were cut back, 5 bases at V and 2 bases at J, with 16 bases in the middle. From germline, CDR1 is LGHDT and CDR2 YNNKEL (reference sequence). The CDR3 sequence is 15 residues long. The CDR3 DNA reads TGTGCCAGCAGCAGCCGTCCACAGGGACCCTACGAGCAGTACTTC. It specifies CASSSRPQGPYEQYF.

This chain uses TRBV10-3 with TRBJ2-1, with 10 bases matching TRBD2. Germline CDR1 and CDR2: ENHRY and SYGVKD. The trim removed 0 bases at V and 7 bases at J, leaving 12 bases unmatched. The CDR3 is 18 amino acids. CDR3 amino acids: CAISESTRERGGKNEQFF. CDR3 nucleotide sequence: TGTGCCATCAGTGAGTCGACTCGGGAGCGGGGGGGAAAAAATGAGCAGTTCTTC.

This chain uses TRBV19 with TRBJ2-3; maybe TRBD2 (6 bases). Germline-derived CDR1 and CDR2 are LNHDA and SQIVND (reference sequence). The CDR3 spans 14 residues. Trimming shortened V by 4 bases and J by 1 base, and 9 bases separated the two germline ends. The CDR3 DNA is TGTGCCAGTAGTAGAGAGCGGGGCACAGATACGCAGTATTTT. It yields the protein CASSRERGTDTQYF.

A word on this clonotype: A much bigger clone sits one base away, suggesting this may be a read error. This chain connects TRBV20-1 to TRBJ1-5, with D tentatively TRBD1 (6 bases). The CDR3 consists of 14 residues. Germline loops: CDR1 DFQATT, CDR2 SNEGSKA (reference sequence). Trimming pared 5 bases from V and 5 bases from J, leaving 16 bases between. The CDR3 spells CSASGTFSDQPQHF. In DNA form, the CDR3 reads TGCAGTGCTTCCGGGACATTCAGCGATCAGCCCCAGCATTTT.

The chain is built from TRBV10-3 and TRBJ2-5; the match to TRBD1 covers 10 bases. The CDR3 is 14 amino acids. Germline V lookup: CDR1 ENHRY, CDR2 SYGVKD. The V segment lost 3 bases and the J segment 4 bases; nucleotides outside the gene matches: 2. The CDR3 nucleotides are TGTGCCATCAGTGATGACAGGGGGCGAGAGACCCAGTACTTC. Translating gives CAISDDRGRETQYF.

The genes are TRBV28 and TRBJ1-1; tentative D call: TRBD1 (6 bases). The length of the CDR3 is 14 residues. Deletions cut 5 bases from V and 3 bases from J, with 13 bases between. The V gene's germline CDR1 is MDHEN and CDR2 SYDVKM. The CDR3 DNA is TGTGCCAGCAGTAGTGGGGGCACGGACACTGAAGCTTTCTTT. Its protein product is CASSSGGTDTEAFF.

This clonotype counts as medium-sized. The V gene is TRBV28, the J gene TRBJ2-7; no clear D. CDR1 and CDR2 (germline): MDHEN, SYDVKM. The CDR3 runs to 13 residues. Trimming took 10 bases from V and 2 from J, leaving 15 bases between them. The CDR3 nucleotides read TGTGCCACCCAACCCCCCGGAACCTACGAGCAGTACTTC. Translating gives CATQPPGTYEQYF.